These 15 T cell receptor beta chains were sequenced from one sample in a study of T-cell memory formation after mild COVID-19. TCRdb re-derived calls from the 5' RACE reads in MiXCR, one entry per CDR3 protein. Here the sample spans around 390,000 distinct CDR3 sequences, around a sixth being singletons. Sequencing input: PBMCs or a T cell subset sorted from them (not recorded which). The receptors originated from a man aged 18 to 30 who had mild COVID-19 (a few samples of this study predate the infection). Cell type and time point are not known.

This clonotype was observed a handful of times. The rearrangement links TRBV12-3 or TRBV12-4 to TRBJ2-5, with 8 nucleotides matching TRBD1. The V and J ends lost 6 bases and 3 bases, in that order; junction bases with no gene match: 6. The CDR3 extends over 14 amino acids. CDR3 amino acids: CASRATTGEETQYF. For the CDR3, the DNA is TGTGCCAGCAGAGCCACGACAGGGGAAGAGACCCAGTACTTC.

This clonotype was recorded a few times. The CDR3 sequence is CASSVEAGLSYEQYV. The DNA of the CDR3 is TGTGCCAGCAGTGTTGAGGCGGGGCTCTCCTACGAGCAGTACGTC. The rearrangement links TRBV2 to TRBJ2-7, with a possible D match to TRBD2 (6 bases). The CDR3 covers 15 residues. The germline V and J ends were trimmed by 4 bases and 0 bases, with 13 bases remaining between them. From germline, CDR1 is SNHLY and CDR2 FYNNEI.

In this sample, this clonotype turned up a few times. The chain joins TRBV7-2 to TRBJ2-3; 9 positions agree with TRBD1. V lost 5 bases and J lost 3; bases outside the gene matches: 6. This CDR3 spans 15 amino acids. Germline CDR1 reads SGHTA; CDR2 reads FQGNSA. The CDR3 here is CASSPGTGWTDTQYF. DNA for the CDR3: TGTGCCAGCAGCCCCGGGACAGGGTGGACAGATACGCAGTATTTT.

This clonotype was seen more than once but under ten times. The genes are TRBV6-6 and TRBJ1-1; TRBD1 agrees at 7 bases. The CDR3 is 14 residues long. J lost 8 bases, V lost 3 bases, and 9 bases had no gene match. In germline, CDR1 is MNHNY, CDR2 SVGAGI (reference sequence). CDR3 nucleotides: TGTGCCAGCAGTTATGGGACAGCAAACGAGGAAGCTTTCTTT. Protein sequence: CASSYGTANEEAFF.

The CDR3 nucleotides read TGTGCCAGCAGCTACGACAGGGGCTATGGCTACACCTTC. It encodes CASSYDRGYGYTF. V gene TRBV12-3 or TRBV12-4 combines with J gene TRBJ1-2; TRBD1 aligns across 8 bases. V dropped 6 bases and J dropped 4; count of bases not matched to a gene: 4. The CDR3 runs to 13 residues.

This clonotype came up a few times. DNA for the CDR3: TGTGCCAGCAGTCCGCCGACAGGGGCCGGGGAGCTGTTTTTT. Translation: CASSPPTGAGELFF. This rearrangement joins TRBV28 to TRBJ2-2, with 8 bases matching TRBD1. The CDR3 length is 14 residues. V gave up 5 bases and J gave up 6 bases; unmatched junction bases: 5. The germline V gene encodes CDR1 MDHEN and CDR2 SYDVKM.

The chain recombines TRBV12-3 or TRBV12-4 with TRBJ2-5, with D unresolved. The CDR3 runs 12 residues. V lost 4 bases to trimming and J lost 8 bases, with 11 bases between them. Here the CDR3 DNA reads TGTGCCAGCAGTTCCCACCCGGCAACCCAGTACTTC. It is translated as CASSSHPATQYF.

This clonotype was seen a handful of times. The chain links TRBV4-1 to TRBJ1-5, with 7 bases lining up with TRBD1. Germline CDR1 MGHRA, CDR2 YSYEKL. The trim removed 0 bases at V and 3 bases at J, leaving 5 bases unmatched. The length of the CDR3 is 16 residues. CDR3 loop: CASSQDDRADNQPQHF. CDR3 in DNA: TGCGCCAGCAGCCAAGACGACAGGGCCGACAATCAGCCCCAGCATTTT.

This clonotype has a handful of counts. This chain joins TRBV4-1 and TRBJ2-2; TRBD2 agrees at 9 bases. Germline CDR1 reads MGHRA; CDR2 reads YSYEKL. CDR3 length equals 15 residues. V was pared by 4 bases and J by 5 bases, with 5 bases of the junction left unmatched. The CDR3 region is CASSPSGERTGELFF. The CDR3 DNA reads as TGCGCCAGCAGCCCTAGCGGGGAGCGGACCGGGGAGCTGTTTTTT.

This clonotype has only a few counts. This chain links TRBV10-3 with TRBJ1-1, with 7 bases that match TRBD1. Trimming at V came to 6 bases and at J to 0 bases, leaving 4 bases not matched to a gene. Germline-derived CDR1 and CDR2 are ENHRY and SYGVKD. This CDR3 comprises 14 residues. In DNA form, the CDR3 reads TGTGCCATCAGCCGACAGGGTATGAACACTGAAGCTTTCTTT. Amino acid sequence: CAISRQGMNTEAFF.

The sample holds many counts of this clonotype. The genes are TRBV20-1 and TRBJ1-1; tentatively, D is TRBD1 (6 bases). The germline CDR1 and CDR2 sequences are DFQATT and SNEGSKA (reference sequence). Deletions cut 6 bases from V and 5 bases from J, with 16 bases between. The CDR3 covers 13 residues. The CDR3 spells CSAPDRRMTEAFF. CDR3 coding DNA: TGCAGTGCCCCCGACAGGAGGATGACTGAAGCTTTCTTT.

This clonotype was detected ten times or more. V and J are TRBV6-2 or TRBV6-3 and TRBJ1-2, with 8 bases fitting TRBD1. V lost 5 bases to trimming and J lost 4 bases; unmatched junction nucleotides: 15. The germline V gene encodes CDR1 MNHEY and CDR2 SVGEGT. The CDR3 sequence is 17 residues long. The CDR3 nucleotides are TGTGCCAGCAGTCAATCATCGACAGGGGATTCCAGCTATGGCTACACCTTC. Translation: CASSQSSTGDSSYGYTF.

This clonotype was seen a few times. The chain links TRBV4-3 to TRBJ1-1, with a possible D match to TRBD1 (6 bases). CDR1 and CDR2 from the germline V gene are LGHNA and YSLEER. The CDR3 totals 16 residues. Trimming took 2 bases from V and 7 from J, leaving 20 bases between them. CDR3 coding DNA: TGCGCCAGCAGCCAACTAACCGGAGTAGGGGGGAGTGAAGCTTTCTTT. Protein product: CASSQLTGVGGSEAFF.

This clonotype appeared once. V is TRBV2 and J is TRBJ1-1; D unresolved. V was trimmed by 0 bases and J by 11 bases, leaving 16 bases between them. The CDR3 is 14 residues long. The germline V gene encodes CDR1 SNHLY and CDR2 FYNNEI. CDR3 region: CASSEALGGARAFF. The CDR3 DNA sequence: TGTGCCAGCAGTGAAGCGCTAGGAGGAGCAAGGGCTTTCTTT. The full variable domain, rest sourced from reference TRBV2 and TRBJ1-1, is EPEVTQTPSHQVTQMGQEVILRCVPISNHLYFYWYRQILGQKVEFLVSFYNNEISEKSEIFDDQFSVERPDGSNFTLKIRSTKLEDSAMYFCASSEALGGARAFFGQGTRLTVV.

This clonotype was seen a few times. This rearrangement joins TRBV6-1 to TRBJ1-5; 10 positions match TRBD1. The CDR3 is 16 residues long. Looked up from germline, CDR1 is MNHNS and CDR2 is SASEGT. V lost 7 bases, J lost 0 bases, and 6 bases stayed unmatched. CDR3 bases: TGTGCCAGCAACCCGGACAGGGGGTATAGCAATCAGCCCCAGCATTTT. Translated: CASNPDRGYSNQPQHF.